Shown below are 5 T cell receptor beta chains from a single sample sequenced in a study of blood T cell repertoires in COVID-19. Measured with immunoSEQ multiplex PCR; TCRdb has only the in-frame clones, and not every one. The sample shows approximately 150,000 clones, around nine tenths of them seen only once. The material sequenced was peripheral blood. Every receptor here comes from a woman in her forties or fifties with active or convalescent COVID-19.

The chain has TRBV9 and TRBJ1-2; 9 bases are a match to TRBD1. In germline, CDR1 is SGDLS, CDR2 YYNGEE. The CDR3 runs 15 residues. V trimming: 3 bases; J trimming: 4 bases; junction bases outside the gene matches: 7. In nucleotides, the CDR3 is TGTGCCAGCAGCGCTCAAACAGGGGGCCCCTATGGCTACACCTTC. Amino acids: CASSAQTGGPYGYTF.

J is TRBJ2-7 and V is TRBV19; 9 positions match TRBD1. CDR1 and CDR2 from the germline V gene are LNHDA and SQIVND (reference sequence). V trimming: 2 bases; J trimming: 3 bases; junction bases outside the gene matches: 8. CDR3 length: 16 residues. The CDR3 sequence: CASSIRPGTGIYEQYF. The CDR3 nucleotides are TGTGCCAGTAGTATACGTCCCGGGACAGGGATCTACGAGCAGTACTTC.

This clone has a single count. The rearrangement links TRBV30 to TRBJ2-1; TRBD2 matches 7 bases. Germline trimming cut 0 bases from V and 9 bases from J; bases unmatched to any gene: 14. There are 16 residues in the CDR3. Germline CDR1 GTSNPN, CDR2 SVGIG (reference sequence). The CDR3 DNA follows: TGTGCCTGGAGTGTACCCTCCGGGAGGCCCCGTTCTGAGCAGTTCTTC. Protein product: CAWSVPSGRPRSEQFF.

The chain couples TRBV7-2 to TRBJ1-2, with D tentatively TRBD1 (6 bases). The V and J ends lost 0 bases and 5 bases respectively, with 13 bases between them. This CDR3 region has 15 residues. The germline V gene has CDR1 SGHTA and CDR2 FQGNSA. CDR3 sequence (DNA): TGTGCCAGCAGCTTAGCGCTCACAGGGAAATATGGCTACACCTTC. Translating gives CASSLALTGKYGYTF.

The chain employs TRBV7-8 and TRBJ1-2; a possible D gene is TRBD1 (5 bases). This CDR3 region has 17 residues. V shed 0 bases and J shed 4 bases, with 18 bases lying between them. The germline V gene encodes CDR1 SGHVS and CDR2 FQNEAQ. CDR3 sequence reads: CASSLAVGRAGGYGYTF. In DNA, the CDR3 is TGTGCCAGCAGCTTAGCAGTAGGCAGGGCGGGAGGCTATGGCTACACCTTC. Full variable domain (rest looked up from reference TRBV7-8 and TRBJ1-2): GAGVSQSPRYKVAKRGQDVALRCDPISGHVSLFWYQQALGQGPEFLTYFQNEAQLDKSGLPSDRFFAERPEGSVSTLKIQRTQQEDSAVYLCASSLAVGRAGGYGYTFGSGTRLTVV.